This T cell receptor (beta chain) was documented in a study of shared clonotypes between healthy human individuals. Naive-designated CD8 cells lacked CD45RO, were positively enriched for CCR7, and omitted terminally differentiated effector memory CD45RA+ cells. J was trimmed by 6 bases and V by 0 bases; bases with no gene match: 9. The germline V gene has CDR1 MNHEY and CDR2 SMNVEV (reference sequence). The CDR3 has 16 amino acids. Assay: immunoSEQ multiplex PCR; the TCRdb copy retains only in-frame clones and omits some. The table has around 2.1 million clones, approximately 94% seen once; the top ten hold over 1.5%.

The sequencing input was naive CD8+ T cells from PBMCs. V usage is TRBV27 and J usage is TRBJ2-7, with TRBD1 matching over 9 bases. This TCR came from a man aged 18 to 30 in good health. Some clones in this sample may be carry-over from other donors' samples. CDR3 protein: CASSLSVGTGIIEQYF. CDR3 DNA: TGTGCCAGCAGTTTATCAGTCGGGACAGGGATCATCGAGCAGTACTTC.